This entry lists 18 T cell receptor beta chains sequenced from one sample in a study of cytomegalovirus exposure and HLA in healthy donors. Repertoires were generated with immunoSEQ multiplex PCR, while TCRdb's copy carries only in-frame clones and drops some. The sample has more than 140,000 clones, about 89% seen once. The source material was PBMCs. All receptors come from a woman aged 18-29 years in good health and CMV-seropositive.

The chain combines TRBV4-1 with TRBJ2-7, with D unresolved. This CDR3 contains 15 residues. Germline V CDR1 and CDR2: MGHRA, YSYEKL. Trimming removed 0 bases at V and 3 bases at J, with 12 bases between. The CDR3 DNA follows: TGCGCCAGCAGCCAAGATCCAACCTCACTCTACGAGCAGTACTTC. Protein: CASSQDPTSLYEQYF.

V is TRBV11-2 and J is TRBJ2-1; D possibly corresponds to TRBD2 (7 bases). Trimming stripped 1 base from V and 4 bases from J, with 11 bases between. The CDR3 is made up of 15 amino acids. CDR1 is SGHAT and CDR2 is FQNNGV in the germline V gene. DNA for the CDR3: TGTGCCAGCAGCTTAGTTCGGGGGGCTTACAATGAGCAGTTCTTC. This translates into CASSLVRGAYNEQFF.

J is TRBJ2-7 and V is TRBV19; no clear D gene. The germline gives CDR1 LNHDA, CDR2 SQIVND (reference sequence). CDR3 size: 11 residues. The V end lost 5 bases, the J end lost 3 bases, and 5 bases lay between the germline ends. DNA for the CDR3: TGTGCCAGTAGTTCAGGCTACGAGCAGTACTTC. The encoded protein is CASSSGYEQYF. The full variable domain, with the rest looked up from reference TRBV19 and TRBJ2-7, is DGGITQSPKYLFRKEGQNVTLSCEQNLNHDAMYWYRQDPGQGLRLIYYSQIVNDFQKGDIAEGYSVSREKKESFPLTVTSAQKNPTAFYLCASSSGYEQYFGPGTRLTVT.

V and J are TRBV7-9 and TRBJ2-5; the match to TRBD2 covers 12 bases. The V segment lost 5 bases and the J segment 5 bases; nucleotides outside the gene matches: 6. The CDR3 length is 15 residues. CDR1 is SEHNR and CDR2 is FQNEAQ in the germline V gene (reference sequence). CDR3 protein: CASSDTSGRRETQYF. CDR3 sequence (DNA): TGTGCCAGCAGCGACACTAGCGGGAGGCGGGAGACCCAGTACTTC.

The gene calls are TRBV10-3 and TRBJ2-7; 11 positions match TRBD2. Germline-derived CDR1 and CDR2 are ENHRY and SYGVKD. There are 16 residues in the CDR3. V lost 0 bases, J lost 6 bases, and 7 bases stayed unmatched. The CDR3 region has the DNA TGTGCCATCAGTGAGTCGGTACTAGCGGGAGCCGGCGAGCAGTACTTC. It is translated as CAISESVLAGAGEQYF.

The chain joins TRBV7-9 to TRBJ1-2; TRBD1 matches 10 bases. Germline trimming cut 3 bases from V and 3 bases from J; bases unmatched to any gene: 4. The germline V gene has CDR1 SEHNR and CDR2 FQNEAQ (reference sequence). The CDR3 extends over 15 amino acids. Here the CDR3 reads CASSFGQGEDYGYTF. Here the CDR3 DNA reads TGTGCCAGCAGCTTCGGACAGGGGGAAGACTATGGCTACACCTTC.

CDR3 DNA: TGTGCCAGCAGCTCCCCGCGGGAGGGTACTAGCACAGATACGCAGTATTTT. It translates to CASSSPREGTSTDTQYF. This sequence joins TRBV7-9 and TRBJ2-3, with TRBD2 matching 9 bases. CDR1 and CDR2 from the germline V gene are SEHNR and FQNEAQ (reference sequence). There are 17 residues in the CDR3. With V trimmed by 4 bases and J by 0 bases, 8 bases remained unmatched.

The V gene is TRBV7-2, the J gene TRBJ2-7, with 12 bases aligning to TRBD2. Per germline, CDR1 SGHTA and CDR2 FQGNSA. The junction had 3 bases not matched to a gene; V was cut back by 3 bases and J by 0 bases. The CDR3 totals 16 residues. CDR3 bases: TGTGCCAGCAGCTTGATGACTAGCGGGAGCTCCTACGAGCAGTACTTC. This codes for CASSLMTSGSSYEQYF.

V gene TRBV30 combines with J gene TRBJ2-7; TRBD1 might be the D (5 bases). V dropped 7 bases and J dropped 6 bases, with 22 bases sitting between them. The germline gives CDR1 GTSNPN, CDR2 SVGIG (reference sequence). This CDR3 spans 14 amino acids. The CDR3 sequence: CASTPRQSRVEQYF. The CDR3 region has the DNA TGTGCCTCCACCCCGCGACAGAGCCGAGTCGAGCAGTACTTC.

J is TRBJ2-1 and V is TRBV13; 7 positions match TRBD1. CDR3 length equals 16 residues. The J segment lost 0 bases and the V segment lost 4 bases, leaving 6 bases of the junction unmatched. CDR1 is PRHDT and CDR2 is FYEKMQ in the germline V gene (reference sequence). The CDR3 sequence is CASSSRDRGSYNEQFF. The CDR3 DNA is TGTGCCAGCAGCTCCCGGGACAGAGGCTCCTACAATGAGCAGTTCTTC. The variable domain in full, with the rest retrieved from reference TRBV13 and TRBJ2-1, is AAGVIQSPRHLIKEKRETATLKCYPIPRHDTVYWYQQGPGQDPQFLISFYEKMQSDKGSIPDRFSAQQFSDYHSELNMSSLELGDSALYFCASSSRDRGSYNEQFFGPGTRLTVL.

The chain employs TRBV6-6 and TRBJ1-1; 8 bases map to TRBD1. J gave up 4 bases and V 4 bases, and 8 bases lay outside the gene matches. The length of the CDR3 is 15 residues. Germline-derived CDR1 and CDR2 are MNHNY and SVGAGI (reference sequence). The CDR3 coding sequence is TGTGCCAGCAGTTCTACGACAGGGGCAGGCACTGAAGCTTTCTTT. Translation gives CASSSTTGAGTEAFF.

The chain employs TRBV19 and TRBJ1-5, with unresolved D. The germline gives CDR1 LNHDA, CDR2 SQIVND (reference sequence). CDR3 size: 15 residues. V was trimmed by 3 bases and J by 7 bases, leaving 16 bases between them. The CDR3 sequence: CASSIDGGGPQPQHF. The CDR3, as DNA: TGTGCCAGTAGTATTGATGGTGGAGGGCCCCAGCCCCAGCATTTT.

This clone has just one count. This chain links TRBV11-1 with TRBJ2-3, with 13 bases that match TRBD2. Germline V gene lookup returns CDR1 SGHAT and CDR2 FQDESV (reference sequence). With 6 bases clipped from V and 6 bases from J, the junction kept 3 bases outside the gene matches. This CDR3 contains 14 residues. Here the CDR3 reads CASRLTSGRDTQYF. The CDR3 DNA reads TGTGCCAGCAGGTTGACTAGCGGGAGGGATACGCAGTATTTT.

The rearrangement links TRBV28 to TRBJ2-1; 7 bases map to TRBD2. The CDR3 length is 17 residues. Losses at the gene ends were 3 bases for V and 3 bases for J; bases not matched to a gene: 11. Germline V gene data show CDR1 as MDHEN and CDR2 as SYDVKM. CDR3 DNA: TGTGCCAGCAGTTTTTCGAGGGGATTAGCGGGCTACAATGAGCAGTTCTTC. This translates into CASSFSRGLAGYNEQFF.

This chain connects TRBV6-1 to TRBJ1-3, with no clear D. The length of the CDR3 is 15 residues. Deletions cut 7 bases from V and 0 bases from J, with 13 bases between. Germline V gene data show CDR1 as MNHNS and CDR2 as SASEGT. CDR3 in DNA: TGTGCCAGCACAGGCAGGTACTTCTCTGGAAACACCATATATTTT. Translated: CASTGRYFSGNTIYF.

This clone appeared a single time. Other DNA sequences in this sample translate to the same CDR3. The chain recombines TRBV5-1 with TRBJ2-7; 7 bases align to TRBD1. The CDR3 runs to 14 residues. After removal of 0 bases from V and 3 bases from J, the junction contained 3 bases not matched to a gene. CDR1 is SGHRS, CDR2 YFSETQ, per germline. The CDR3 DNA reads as TGCGCCAGCAGCTTGGGACAGGGAAGCTACGAGCAGTACTTC. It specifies CASSLGQGSYEQYF.

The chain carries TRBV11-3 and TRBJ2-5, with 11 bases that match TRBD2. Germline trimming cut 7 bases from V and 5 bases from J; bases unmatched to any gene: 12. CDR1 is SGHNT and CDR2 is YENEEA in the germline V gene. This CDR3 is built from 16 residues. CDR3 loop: CASTTRLSGRAETQYF. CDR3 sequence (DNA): TGTGCCAGCACTACACGCCTTAGCGGGAGGGCGGAGACCCAGTACTTC.

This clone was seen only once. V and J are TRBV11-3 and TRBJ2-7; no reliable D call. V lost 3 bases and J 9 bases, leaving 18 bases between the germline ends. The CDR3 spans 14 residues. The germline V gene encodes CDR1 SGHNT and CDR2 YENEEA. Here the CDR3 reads CASSFEREVLGQYF. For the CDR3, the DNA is TGTGCCAGCAGCTTCGAGCGAGAGGTCCTCGGGCAGTACTTC.